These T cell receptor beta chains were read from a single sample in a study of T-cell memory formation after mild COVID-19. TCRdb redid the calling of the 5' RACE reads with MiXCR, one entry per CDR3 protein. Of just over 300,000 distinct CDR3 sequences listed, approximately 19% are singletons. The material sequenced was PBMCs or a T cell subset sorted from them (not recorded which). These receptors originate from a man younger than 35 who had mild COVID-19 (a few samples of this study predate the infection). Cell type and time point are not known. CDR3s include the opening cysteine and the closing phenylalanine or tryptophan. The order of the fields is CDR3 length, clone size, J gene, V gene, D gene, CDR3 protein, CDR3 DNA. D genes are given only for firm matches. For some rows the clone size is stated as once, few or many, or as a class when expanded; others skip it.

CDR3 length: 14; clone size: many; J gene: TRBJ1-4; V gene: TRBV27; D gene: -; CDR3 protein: CASSLQATNEKLFF; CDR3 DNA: TGTGCCAGCAGTTTACAGGCCACTAATGAAAAACTGTTTTTT
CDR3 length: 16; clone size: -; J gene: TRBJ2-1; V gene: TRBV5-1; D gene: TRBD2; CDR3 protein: CATRTGLAGPYNEQFF; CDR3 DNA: TGCGCCACCCGTACGGGACTAGCGGGCCCCTACAATGAGCAGTTCTTC
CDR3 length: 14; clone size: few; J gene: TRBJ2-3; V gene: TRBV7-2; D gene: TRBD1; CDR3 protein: CASTFGQGAIAQYF; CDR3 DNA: TGTGCCAGCACCTTCGGACAGGGGGCTATTGCGCAGTATTTT
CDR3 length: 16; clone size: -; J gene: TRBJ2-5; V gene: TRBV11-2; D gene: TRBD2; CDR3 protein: CASSGRLAGGQETQYF; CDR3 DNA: TGTGCCAGCAGCGGACGACTAGCGGGAGGGCAAGAGACCCAGTACTTC
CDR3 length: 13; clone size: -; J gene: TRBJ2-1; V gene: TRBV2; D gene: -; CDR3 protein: CASTSRGVDEQFF; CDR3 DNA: TGTGCCAGCACCTCAAGGGGGGTTGATGAGCAGTTCTTC
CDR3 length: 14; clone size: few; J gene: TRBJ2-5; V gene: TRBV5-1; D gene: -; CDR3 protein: CASSLDSTEETQYF; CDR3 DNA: TGCGCCAGCAGCTTGGACTCGACAGAAGAGACCCAGTACTTC
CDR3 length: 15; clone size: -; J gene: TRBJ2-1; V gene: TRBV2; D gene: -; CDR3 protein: CASSYAGTSYNEQFF; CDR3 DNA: TGTGCCAGCAGTTATGCAGGAACCTCCTACAATGAGCAGTTCTTC
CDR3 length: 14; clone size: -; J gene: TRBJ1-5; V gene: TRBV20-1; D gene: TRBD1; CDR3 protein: CSAGDRGFNQPQHF; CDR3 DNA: TGCAGTGCAGGGGACAGGGGATTCAATCAGCCCCAGCATTTT
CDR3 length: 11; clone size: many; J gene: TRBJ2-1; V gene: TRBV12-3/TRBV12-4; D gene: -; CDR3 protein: CASSFRWEQFF; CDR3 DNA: TGTGCCAGCAGTTTTAGGTGGGAGCAGTTCTTC
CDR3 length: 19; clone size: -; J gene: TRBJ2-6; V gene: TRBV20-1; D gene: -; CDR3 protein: CSARDPVGAQFSGANVLTF; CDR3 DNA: TGCAGTGCTAGAGATCCGGTCGGCGCGCAATTCTCTGGGGCCAACGTCCTGACTTTC
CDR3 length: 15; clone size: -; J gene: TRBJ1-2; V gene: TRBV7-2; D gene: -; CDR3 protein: CASSSSAGRNYGYTF; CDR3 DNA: TGTGCCAGCAGCTCATCGGCGGGACGGAACTATGGCTACACCTTC
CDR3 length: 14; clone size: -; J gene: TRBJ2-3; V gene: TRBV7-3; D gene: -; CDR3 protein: CASAPGANTDTQYF; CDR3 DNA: TGTGCCAGCGCGCCGGGGGCTAACACAGATACGCAGTATTTT
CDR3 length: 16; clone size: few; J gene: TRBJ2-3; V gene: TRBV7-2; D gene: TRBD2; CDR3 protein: CASSQDSGGGADTQYF; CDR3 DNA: TGTGCCAGCAGCCAAGATAGCGGGGGGGGCGCAGATACGCAGTATTTT
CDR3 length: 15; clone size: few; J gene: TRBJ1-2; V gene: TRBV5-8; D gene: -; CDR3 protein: CASSPGWGFNYGYTF; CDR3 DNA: TGTGCCAGCAGCCCGGGATGGGGATTTAACTATGGCTACACCTTC
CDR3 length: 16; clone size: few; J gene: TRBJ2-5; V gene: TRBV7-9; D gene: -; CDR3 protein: CASSPGFDGLWGTQYF; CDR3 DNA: TGTGCCAGCAGCCCCGGATTCGACGGTCTATGGGGGACCCAGTACTTC
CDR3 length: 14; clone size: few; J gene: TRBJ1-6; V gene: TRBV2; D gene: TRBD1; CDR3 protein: CASSVGTGGSPLHF; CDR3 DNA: TGTGCCAGCAGTGTCGGGACAGGAGGCTCACCCCTCCACTTT
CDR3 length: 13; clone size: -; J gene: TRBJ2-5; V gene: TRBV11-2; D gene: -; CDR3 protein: CASSPPAGETQYF; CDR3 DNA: TGTGCCAGCAGCCCCCCCGCGGGGGAGACCCAGTACTTC
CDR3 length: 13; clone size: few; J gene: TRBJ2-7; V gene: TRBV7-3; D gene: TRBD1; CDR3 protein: CASSSGQGSEQYF; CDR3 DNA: TGTGCCAGCAGCTCGGGACAGGGTTCGGAGCAGTACTTC
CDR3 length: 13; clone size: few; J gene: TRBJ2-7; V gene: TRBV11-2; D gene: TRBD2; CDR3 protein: CASSWGGSYEQYF; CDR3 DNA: TGTGCCAGCAGCTGGGGGGGCTCCTACGAGCAGTACTTC
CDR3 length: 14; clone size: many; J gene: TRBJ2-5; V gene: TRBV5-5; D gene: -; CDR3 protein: CASSFRGSQETQYF; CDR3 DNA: TGTGCCAGCAGCTTTCGTGGGTCCCAAGAGACCCAGTACTTC
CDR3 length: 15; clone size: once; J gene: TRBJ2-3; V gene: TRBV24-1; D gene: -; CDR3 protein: CATAGRTHNTDTQYF; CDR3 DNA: TGTGCCACCGCGGGTAGGACACACAACACAGATACGCAGTATTTT
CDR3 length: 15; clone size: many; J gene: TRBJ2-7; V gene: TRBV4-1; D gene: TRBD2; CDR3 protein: CASSQTSGGAYEQYF; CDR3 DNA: TGCGCCAGCAGCCAGACTAGCGGGGGGGCCTACGAGCAGTACTTC
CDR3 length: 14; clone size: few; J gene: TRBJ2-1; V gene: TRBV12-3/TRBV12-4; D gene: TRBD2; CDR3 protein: CASVGLAGYNEQFF; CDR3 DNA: TGTGCCAGCGTGGGACTAGCGGGGTACAATGAGCAGTTCTTC
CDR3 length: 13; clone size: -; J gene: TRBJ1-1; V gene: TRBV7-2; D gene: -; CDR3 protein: CASSLEVATEAFF; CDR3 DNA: TGTGCCAGCAGCTTAGAGGTGGCCACTGAAGCTTTCTTT
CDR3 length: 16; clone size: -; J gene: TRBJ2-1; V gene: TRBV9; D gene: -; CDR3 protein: CASSVGDSLSYNEQFF; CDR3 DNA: TGTGCCAGCAGCGTTGGGGACTCTCTCTCCTACAATGAGCAGTTCTTC
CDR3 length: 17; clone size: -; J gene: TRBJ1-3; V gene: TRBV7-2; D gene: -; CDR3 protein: CASSLRLATLPGNTIYF; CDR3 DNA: TGTGCCAGCAGCTTACGCTTAGCGACTCTCCCTGGAAACACCATATATTTT
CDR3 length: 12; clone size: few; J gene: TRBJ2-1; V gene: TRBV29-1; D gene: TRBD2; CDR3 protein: CSALAGYNEQFF; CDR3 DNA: TGCAGCGCCCTAGCGGGGTACAATGAGCAGTTCTTC
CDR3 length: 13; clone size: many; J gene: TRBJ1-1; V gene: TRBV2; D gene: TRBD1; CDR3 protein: CATLGEGQGEAFF; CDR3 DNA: TGTGCCACCCTCGGAGAGGGACAGGGTGAAGCTTTCTTT
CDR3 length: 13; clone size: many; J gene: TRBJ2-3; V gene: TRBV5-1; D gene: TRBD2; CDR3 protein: CASRSGGTDTQYF; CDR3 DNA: TGCGCCAGCAGGAGCGGGGGCACAGATACGCAGTATTTT
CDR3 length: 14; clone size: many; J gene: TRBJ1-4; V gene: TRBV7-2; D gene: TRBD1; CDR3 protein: CASSRTGISPKLFF; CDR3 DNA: TGTGCCAGCAGCCGGACAGGGATTTCCCCAAAACTGTTTTTT
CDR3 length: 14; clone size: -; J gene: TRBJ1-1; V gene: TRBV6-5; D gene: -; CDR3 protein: CARIPAGVDTEAFF; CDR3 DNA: TGTGCCAGAATCCCAGCGGGGGTGGACACTGAAGCTTTCTTT